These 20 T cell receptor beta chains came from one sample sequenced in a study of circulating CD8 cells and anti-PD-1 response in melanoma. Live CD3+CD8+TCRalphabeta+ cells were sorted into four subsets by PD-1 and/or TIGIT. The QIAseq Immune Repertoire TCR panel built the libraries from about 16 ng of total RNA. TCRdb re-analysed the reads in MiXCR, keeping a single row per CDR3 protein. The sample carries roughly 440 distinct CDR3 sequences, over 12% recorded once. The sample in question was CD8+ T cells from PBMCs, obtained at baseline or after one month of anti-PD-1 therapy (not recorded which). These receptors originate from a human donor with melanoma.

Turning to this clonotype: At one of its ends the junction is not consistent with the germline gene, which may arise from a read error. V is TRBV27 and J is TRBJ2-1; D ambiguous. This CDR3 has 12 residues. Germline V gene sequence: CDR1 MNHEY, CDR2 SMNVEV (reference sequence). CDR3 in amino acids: CASRDGYNEQPF. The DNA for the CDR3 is TGTGCCAGCAGGGACGGCTACAATGAGCAGCCCTTC.

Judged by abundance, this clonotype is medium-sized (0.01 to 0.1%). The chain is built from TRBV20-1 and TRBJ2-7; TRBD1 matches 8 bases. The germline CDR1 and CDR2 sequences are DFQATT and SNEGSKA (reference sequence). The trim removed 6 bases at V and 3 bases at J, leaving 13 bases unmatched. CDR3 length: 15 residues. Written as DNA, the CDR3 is TGCAGTGCCACGATGGATAATACAGGGGGCTACGAGCAGTACTTC. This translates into CSATMDNTGGYEQYF.

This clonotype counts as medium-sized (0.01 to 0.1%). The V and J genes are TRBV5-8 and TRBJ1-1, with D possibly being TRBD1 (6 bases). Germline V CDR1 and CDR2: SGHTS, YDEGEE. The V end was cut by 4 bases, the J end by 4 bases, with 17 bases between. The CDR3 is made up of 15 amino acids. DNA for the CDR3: TGTGCCAGCAGCCTGCGGGACATAGGGGGCACTGAAGCTTTCTTT. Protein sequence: CASSLRDIGGTEAFF.

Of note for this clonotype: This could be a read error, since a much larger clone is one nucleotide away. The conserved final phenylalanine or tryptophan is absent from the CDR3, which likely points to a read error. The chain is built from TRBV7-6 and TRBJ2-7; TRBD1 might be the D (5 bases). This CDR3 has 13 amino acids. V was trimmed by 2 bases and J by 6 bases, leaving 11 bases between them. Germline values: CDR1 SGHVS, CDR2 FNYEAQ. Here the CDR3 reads CASSLRPQGEQYS. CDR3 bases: TGTGCCAGCAGCTTAAGGCCCCAGGGCGAGCAGTACTCC.

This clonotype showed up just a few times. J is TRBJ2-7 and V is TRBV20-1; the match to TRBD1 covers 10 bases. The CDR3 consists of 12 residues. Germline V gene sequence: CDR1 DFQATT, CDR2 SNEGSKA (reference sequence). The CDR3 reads CRGDRGEFEQYF. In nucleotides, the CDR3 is TGCAGAGGGGACAGGGGCGAGTTCGAGCAGTACTTC.

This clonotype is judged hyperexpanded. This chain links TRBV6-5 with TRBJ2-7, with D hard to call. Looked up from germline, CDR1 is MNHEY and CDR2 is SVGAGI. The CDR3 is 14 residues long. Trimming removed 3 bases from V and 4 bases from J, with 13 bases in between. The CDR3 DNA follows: TGTGCCAGCAGTTATGGCAGGAAACCTTACGAGCAGTACTTC. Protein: CASSYGRKPYEQYF.

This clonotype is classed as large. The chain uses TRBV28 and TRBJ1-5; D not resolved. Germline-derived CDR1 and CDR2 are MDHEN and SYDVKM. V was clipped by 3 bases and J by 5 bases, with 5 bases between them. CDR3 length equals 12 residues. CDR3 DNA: TGTGCCAGCAGTTTCCCCTATCAGCCCCAGCATTTT. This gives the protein CASSFPYQPQHF. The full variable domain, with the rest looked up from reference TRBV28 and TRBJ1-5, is DVKVTQSSRYLVKRTGEKVFLECVQDMDHENMFWYRQDPGLGLRLIYFSYDVKMKEKGDIPEGYSVSREKKERFSLILESASTNQTSMYLCASSFPYQPQHFGDGTRLSIL.

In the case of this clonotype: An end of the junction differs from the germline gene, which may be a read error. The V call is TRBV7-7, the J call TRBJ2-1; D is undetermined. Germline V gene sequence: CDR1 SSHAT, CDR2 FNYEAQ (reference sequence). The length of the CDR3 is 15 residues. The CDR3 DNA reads TGTGCTAGCAGCCCCGACTCTGATCCCTACAATGAGCAGTTCTTC. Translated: CASSPDSDPYNEQFF.

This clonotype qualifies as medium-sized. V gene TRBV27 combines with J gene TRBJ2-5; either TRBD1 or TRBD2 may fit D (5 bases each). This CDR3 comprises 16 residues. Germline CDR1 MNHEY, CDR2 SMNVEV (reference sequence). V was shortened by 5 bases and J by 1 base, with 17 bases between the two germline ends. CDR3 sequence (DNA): TGTGCCAGCAGTGCCCCCCCCCCGGGACCCCAAGAGACCCAGTACTTC. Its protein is CASSAPPPGPQETQYF.

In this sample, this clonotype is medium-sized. The CDR3 loop is CASSLEDSPAEQYF. The CDR3, as DNA: TGTGCCAGCAGCTTGGAGGACTCCCCAGCCGAGCAGTACTTC. The gene calls are TRBV5-4 and TRBJ2-7, with TRBD2 as a possible D gene (5 bases). V dropped 0 bases and J dropped 6 bases, with 13 bases sitting between them. Germline-derived CDR1 and CDR2 are SGHNT and YYREEE (reference sequence). This CDR3 comprises 14 residues.

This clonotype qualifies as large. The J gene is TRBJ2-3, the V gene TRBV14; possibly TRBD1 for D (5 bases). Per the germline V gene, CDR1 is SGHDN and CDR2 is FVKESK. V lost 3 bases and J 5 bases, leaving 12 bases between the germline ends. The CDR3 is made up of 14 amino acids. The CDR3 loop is CASSHWTTKDTQYF. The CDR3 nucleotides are TGTGCCAGCAGCCACTGGACAACCAAAGATACGCAGTATTTT.

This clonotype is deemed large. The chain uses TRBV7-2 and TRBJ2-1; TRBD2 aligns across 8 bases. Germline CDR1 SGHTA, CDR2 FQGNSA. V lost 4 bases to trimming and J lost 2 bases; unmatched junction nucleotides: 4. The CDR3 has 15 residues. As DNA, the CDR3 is TGTGCCAGCAGCTCCTCAGCGGGAGCCTACAATGAGCAGTTCTTC. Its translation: CASSSSAGAYNEQFF.

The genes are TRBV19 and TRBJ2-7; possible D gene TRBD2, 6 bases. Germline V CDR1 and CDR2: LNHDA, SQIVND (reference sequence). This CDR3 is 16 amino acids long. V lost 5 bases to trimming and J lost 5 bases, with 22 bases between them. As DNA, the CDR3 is TGTGCCAGTAGTGTTGTTCACGGGGGAATTCTGAACGAGCAGTACTTC. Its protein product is CASSVVHGGILNEQYF.

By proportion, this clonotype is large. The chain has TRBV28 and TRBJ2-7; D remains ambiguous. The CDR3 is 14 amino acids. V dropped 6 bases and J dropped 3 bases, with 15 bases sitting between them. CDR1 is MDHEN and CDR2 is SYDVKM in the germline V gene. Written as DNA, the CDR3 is TGTGCCAGCAGGGTAAGGGTGGCCTTCTACGAGCAGTACTTC. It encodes CASRVRVAFYEQYF.

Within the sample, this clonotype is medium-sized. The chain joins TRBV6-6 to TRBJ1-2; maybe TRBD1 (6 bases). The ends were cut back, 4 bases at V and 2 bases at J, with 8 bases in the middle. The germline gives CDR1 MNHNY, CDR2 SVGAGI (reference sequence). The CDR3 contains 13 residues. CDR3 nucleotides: TGTGCCAGCAGTTCAGGGGTAAACTATGGCTACACCTTC. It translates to CASSSGVNYGYTF.

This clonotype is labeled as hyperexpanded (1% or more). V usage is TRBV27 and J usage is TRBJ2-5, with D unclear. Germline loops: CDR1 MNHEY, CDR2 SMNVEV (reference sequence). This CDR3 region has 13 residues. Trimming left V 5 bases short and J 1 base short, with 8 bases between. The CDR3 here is CASSRVVQETQYF. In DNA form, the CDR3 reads TGTGCCAGCAGTCGAGTAGTCCAAGAGACCCAGTACTTC.

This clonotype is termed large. The CDR3 reads CASSSPTEGSSGANVLTF. The DNA of the CDR3 is TGTGCCAGCAGTTCACCGACGGAAGGCAGCTCTGGGGCCAACGTCCTGACTTTC. The chain is built from TRBV28 and TRBJ2-6, with unresolved D. Germline CDR1 MDHEN, CDR2 SYDVKM. This CDR3 has 18 residues. Trimming removed 4 bases from V and 0 bases from J, with 16 bases in between.

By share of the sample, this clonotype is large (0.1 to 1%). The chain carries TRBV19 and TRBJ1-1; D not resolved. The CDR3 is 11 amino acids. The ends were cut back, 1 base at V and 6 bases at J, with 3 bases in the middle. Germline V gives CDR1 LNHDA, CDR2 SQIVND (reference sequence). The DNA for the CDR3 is TGTGCCAGTAGTATAGCCTCTGAAGCTTTCTTT. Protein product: CASSIASEAFF.

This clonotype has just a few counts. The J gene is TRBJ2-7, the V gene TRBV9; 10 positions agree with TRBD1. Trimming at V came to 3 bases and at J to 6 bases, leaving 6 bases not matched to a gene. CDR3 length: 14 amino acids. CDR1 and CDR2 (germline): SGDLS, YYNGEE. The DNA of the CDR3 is TGTGCCAGCAGCGCACGGGGACAGGGGTTCGAGCAGTACTTC. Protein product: CASSARGQGFEQYF.

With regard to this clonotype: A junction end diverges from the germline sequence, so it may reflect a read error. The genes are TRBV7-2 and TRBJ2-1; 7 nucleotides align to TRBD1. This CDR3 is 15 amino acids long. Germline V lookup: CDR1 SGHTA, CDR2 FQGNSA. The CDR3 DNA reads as TGTGCCAGCAGCTTAGTTGGGACAGTCTATAATGAGCAGCTCTTC. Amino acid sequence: CASSLVGTVYNEQLF.